The clone carrying this TCR beta chain was observed a few times. The antigen remains undetermined. Germline V gene lookup returns CDR1 SGHAT and CDR2 FQNNGV. This CDR3 has 15 residues. Trimming cost V 5 bases and J 7 bases, with 18 bases left between them. The sample comes from a study of early T cells in non-severe SARS-CoV-2 infection. Study-wide results and caveats: VDJdb matches were skewed toward anti-spike CD8 T cell responses.

TCRdb recomputed calls from the 5' RACE reads with MiXCR, one row per CDR3 protein. The sample lists tens of thousands of distinct CDR3 sequences, about 13% occurring once. The rearrangement joins TRBV11-2 to TRBJ2-4, with D perhaps TRBD1 (5 bases). This clonotype was obtained from an adult who was a healthcare worker with PCR-confirmed SARS-CoV-2 infection or an uninfected control (not recorded which). The specimen was whole blood. The CDR3 DNA sequence: TGTGCCAGCAGCCCTCGAAGGGGTCAGAACAACATTCAGTACTTC. This encodes CASSPRRGQNNIQYF. The variable domain in full, with the rest retrieved from reference TRBV11-2 and TRBJ2-4, is EAGVAQSPRYKIIEKRQSVAFWCNPISGHATLYWYQQILGQGPKLLIQFQNNGVVDDSQLPKDRFSAERLKGVDSTLKIQPAKLEDSAVYLCASSPRRGQNNIQYFGAGTRLSVL.